By sample fraction, the clone carrying this TCR beta chain is medium-sized. Its antigen is not known. The data belong to a study of T cells in localized non-small cell lung cancer. The CDR3 spans 15 residues. The germline gives CDR1 MNHGY, CDR2 SAAAGT. Trimming shortened V by 5 bases and J by 0 bases, and 8 bases separated the two germline ends. The study's findings and limits: Within adjacent lung there appeared a median approximately 60 of the top 100 tumor clones. Longer survival (overall) was linked to higher T cell density in blood.

Sequenced by immunoSEQ multiplex PCR; TCRdb stores in-frame clones only, minus some. Of 3,200 or so clones in the sample, 20% to 25% were seen once. The chain joins TRBV6-8 to TRBJ2-6; no clear D gene. This TCR was sampled from a woman aged 35-70 years with stage I lung adenocarcinoma. The material was lung tumor tissue, obtained before any cancer treatment. The CDR3 loop reads CASSVSYSGANVLTF. CDR3 coding DNA: TGTGCCAGCAGTGTGTCGTACTCTGGGGCCAACGTCCTGACTTTC.